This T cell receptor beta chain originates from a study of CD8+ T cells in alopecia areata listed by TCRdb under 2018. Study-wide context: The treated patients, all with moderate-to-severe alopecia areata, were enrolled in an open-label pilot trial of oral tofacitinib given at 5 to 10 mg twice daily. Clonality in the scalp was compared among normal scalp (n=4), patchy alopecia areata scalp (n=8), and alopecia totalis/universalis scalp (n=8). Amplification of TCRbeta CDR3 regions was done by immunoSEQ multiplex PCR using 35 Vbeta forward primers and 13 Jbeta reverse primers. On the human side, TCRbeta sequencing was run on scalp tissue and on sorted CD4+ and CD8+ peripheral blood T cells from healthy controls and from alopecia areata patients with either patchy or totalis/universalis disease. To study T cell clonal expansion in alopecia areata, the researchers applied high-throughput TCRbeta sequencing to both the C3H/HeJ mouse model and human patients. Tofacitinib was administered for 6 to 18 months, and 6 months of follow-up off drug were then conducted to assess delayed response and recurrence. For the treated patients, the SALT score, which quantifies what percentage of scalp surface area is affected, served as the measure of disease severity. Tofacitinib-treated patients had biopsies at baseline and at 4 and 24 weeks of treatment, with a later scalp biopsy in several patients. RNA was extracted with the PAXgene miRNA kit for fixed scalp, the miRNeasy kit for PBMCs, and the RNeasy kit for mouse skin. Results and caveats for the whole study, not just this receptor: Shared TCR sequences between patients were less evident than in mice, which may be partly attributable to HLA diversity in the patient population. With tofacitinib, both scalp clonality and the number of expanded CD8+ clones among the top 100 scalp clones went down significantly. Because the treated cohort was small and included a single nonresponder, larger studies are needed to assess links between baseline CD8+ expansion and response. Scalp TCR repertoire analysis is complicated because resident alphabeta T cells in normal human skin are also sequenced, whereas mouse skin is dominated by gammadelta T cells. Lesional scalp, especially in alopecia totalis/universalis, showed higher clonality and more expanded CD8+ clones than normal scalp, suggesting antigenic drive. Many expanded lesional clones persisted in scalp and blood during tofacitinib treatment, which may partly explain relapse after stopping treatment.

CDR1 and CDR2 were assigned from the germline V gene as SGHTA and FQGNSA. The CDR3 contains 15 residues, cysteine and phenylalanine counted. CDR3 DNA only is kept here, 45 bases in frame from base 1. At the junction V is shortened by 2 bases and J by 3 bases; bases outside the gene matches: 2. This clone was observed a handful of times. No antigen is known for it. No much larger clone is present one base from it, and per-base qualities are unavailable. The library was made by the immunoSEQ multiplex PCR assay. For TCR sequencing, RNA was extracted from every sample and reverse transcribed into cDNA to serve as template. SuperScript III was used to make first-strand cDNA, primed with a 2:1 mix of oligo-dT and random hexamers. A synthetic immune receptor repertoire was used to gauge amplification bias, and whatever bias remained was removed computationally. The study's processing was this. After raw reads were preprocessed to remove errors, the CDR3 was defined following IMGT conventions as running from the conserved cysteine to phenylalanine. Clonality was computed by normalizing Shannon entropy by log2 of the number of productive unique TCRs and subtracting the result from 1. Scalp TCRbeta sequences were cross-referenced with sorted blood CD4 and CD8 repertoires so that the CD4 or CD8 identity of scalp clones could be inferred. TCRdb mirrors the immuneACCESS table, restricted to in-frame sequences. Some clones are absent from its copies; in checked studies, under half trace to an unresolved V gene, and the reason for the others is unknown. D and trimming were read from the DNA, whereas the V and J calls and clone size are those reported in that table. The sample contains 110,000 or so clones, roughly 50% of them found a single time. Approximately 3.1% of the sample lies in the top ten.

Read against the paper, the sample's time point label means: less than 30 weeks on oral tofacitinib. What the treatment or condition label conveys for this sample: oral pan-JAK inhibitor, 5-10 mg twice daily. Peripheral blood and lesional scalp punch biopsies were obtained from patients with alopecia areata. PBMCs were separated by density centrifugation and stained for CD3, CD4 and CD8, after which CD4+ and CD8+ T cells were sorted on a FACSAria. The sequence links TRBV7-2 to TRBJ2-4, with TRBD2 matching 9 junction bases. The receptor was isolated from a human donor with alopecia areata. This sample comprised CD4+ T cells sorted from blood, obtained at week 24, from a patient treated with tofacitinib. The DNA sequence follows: TGTGCCAGCAGCTTAATAGCGGGGGACAAAAACATTCAGTACTTC. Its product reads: CASSLIAGDKNIQYF.